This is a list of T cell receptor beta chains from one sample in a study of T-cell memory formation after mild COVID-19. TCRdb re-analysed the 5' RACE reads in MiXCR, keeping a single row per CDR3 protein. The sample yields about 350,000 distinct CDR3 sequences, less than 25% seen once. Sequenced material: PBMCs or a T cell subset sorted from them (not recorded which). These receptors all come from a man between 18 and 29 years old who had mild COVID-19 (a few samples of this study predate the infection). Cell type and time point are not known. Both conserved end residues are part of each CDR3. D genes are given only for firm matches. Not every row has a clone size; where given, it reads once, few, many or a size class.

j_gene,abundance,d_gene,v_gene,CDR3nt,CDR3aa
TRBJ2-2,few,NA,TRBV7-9,TGTGCCAGCAGCTTAGCTCCGGTCGGGGAGCTGTTTTTT,CASSLAPVGELFF
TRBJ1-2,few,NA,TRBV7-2,TGTGCCAGCAGCGACACACGACACTATGGCTACACCTTC,CASSDTRHYGYTF
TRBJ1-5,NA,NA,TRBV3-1,TGTGCCAGCAGCCAAGCAGTTGGGCGGCCCCAGCATTTT,CASSQAVGRPQHF
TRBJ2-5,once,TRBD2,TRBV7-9,TGTGCCATCAGCTCCCGGGGGTCTAGCGGAATCCAAGAGACCCAGTACTTC,CAISSRGSSGIQETQYF
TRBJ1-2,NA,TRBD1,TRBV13,TGTGCCAGCAGCTTAGGCGACAGGGAAACTGGCTACACCTTC,CASSLGDRETGYTF
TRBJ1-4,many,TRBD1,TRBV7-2,TGTGCCAGCAGCCCAAACAGGGGATTCAATGAAAAACTGTTTTTT,CASSPNRGFNEKLFF
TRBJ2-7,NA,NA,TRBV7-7,TGTGCCAGCAGCCCCCAGGAGGGAACCTACGAGCAGTACTTC,CASSPQEGTYEQYF
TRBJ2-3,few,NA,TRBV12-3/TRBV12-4,TGTGCCAGCAGTCCGGCAGATATCTCAGATACGCAGTATTTT,CASSPADISDTQYF
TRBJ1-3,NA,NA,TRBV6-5,TGTGCCAGCAAGACGGCTGGAAACACCATATATTTT,CASKTAGNTIYF
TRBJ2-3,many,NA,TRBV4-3,TGCGCCAGCAGCCAAGATCAGGACACAGATACGCAGTATTTT,CASSQDQDTDTQYF
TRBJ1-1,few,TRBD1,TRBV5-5,TGTGCCAGCAGCCAAGGAGAGACAGGGTTCGCTGAAGCTTTCTTT,CASSQGETGFAEAFF
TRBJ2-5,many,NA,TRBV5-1,TGCGCCAGCAGCTTGGGGCCGACGCAAGAGACCCAGTACTTC,CASSLGPTQETQYF
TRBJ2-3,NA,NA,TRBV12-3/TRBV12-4,TGTGCCAGCAGTTCCGGTCTACTCACAGATACGCAGTATTTT,CASSSGLLTDTQYF
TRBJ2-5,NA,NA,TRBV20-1,TGCAGTGCCGAGCTGTGGTCGATGGTTGGGCAAGAGACCCAGTACTTC,CSAELWSMVGQETQYF
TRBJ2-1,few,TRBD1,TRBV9,TGTGCCAGCAGCGCAGACAGGGGGAAGAGCTCCTACAATGAGCAGTTCTTC,CASSADRGKSSYNEQFF
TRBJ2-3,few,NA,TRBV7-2,TGTGCCTCCGGACGGGCGAGGCGAGATACGCAGTATTTT,CASGRARRDTQYF
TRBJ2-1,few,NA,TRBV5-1,TGCGCCAGCAGCCCACCCAAGGATCAGCAGTTCTTC,CASSPPKDQQFF
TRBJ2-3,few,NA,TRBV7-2,TGTGCCAGCAGCTCCCGGAGGACTACTCAAGATACGCAGTATTTT,CASSSRRTTQDTQYF
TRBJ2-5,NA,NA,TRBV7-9,TGTGCCAGCAGCTTCTTTTCAGTAGAAGAGACCCAGTACTTC,CASSFFSVEETQYF
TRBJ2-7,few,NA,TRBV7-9,TGTGCCAGCAGCTTAAGGGCCAGGCCAACCTACGAGCAGTACTTC,CASSLRARPTYEQYF
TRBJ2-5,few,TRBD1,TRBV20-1,TGCAGTGCTAGAGGCCGGACAGGATTAGAGACCCAGTACTTC,CSARGRTGLETQYF
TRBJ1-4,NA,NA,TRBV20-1,TGCAGTGCTAGGTGGGGTCCGGGGGAAAAACTGTTTTTT,CSARWGPGEKLFF
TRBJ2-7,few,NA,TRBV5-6,TGTGCCAGCAGCTTCATGACCTACGAGCAGTACTTC,CASSFMTYEQYF
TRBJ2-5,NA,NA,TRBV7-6,TGTGCCAGCAGCTTATTTCCGGGACAAGAGACCCAGTACTTC,CASSLFPGQETQYF
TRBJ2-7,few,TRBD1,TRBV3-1,TGTGCCAGCAGCCAAGTCCACAGGGGCTACGAGCAGTACTTC,CASSQVHRGYEQYF
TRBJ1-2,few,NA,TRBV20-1,TGCAGTGCTCGACGGGGGAACTCTAAGGACTATGGCTACACCTTC,CSARRGNSKDYGYTF
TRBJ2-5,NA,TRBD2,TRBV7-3,TGTGCCAGCAGCTTAGCGGGGGGGCCGGTTGAGACCCAGTACTTC,CASSLAGGPVETQYF
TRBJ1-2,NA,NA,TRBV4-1,TGCGCCAGCAGCCAAGATTATCGGGGCGCCAACTATGGCTACACCTTC,CASSQDYRGANYGYTF
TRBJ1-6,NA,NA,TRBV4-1,TGCGCCAGCAGCCAAGATGTCCAGAGAAGCTCCTATAATTCACCCCTCCACTTT,CASSQDVQRSSYNSPLHF
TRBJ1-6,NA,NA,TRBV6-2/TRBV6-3,TGTGCCAGCAGTCGCCGGACAGTGCCTCCACCCCTCCACTTT,CASSRRTVPPPLHF
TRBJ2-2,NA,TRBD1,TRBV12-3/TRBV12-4,TGTGCCAGCAGTTCCGAGCCGGGACAGGGTTCTCACGGGGAGCTGTTTTTT,CASSSEPGQGSHGELFF
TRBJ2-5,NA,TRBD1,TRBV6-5,TGTGCCAGCAGTCCCGGGACAGGGGGCGCGGGCGTGGAGACCCAGTACTTC,CASSPGTGGAGVETQYF
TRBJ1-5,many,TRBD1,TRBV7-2,TGTGCCAGCAGCTTAGAAGGGACAGGGGGAAGGTCCCAGCATTTT,CASSLEGTGGRSQHF
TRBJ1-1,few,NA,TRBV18,TGTGCCAGCTCACCACGGGACACAGGGTTGAACACTGAAGCTTTCTTT,CASSPRDTGLNTEAFF
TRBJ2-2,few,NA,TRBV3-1,TGTGCCAGCAGTTGGGTGACGAACACCGGGGAGCTGTTTTTT,CASSWVTNTGELFF
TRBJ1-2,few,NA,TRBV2,TGTGCCAGCAGTGCCGCAGGTCCCTTCGGAGGCTACACCTTC,CASSAAGPFGGYTF
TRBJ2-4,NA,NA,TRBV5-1,TGCGCCAGCCGAGTAGATCCTAGGGCCAAAAACATTCAGTACTTC,CASRVDPRAKNIQYF
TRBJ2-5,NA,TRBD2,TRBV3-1,TGTGCCAGCAGCCAAGGGGTGGCAGCGGGGGGGCCTAGAAAGACCCAGTACTTC,CASSQGVAAGGPRKTQYF
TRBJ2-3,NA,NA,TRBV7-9,TGTGCCAGCAGCCCTCCTTACACAGATACGCAGTATTTT,CASSPPYTDTQYF
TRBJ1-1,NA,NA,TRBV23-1,TGCGCCAGCAGTCAATCCCGGGGAGGAGGCCACACTGAAGCTTTCTTT,CASSQSRGGGHTEAFF
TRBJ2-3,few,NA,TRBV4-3,TGCGCCAGCAGCCAGATGGGGGGTAGCACAGATACGCAGTATTTT,CASSQMGGSTDTQYF
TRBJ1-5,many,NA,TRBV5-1,TGTGCCAGCAGCTTAGGGGGGGGCGGTCAGCCCCAGCATTTT,CASSLGGGGQPQHF
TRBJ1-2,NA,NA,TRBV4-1,TGCGCCAGCAGACAAAACAAAATCCGGGGGGTTCGGGACTATGGCTACACCTTC,CASRQNKIRGVRDYGYTF
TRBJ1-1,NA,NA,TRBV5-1,TGCGCCAGCAGCTTGGCCCCAGGTGGGGACACTGAAGCTTTCTTT,CASSLAPGGDTEAFF
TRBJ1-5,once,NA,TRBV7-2,TGTGCCAGCAGCTTTATTGGAGATAGCAATCAGCCCCAGCATTTT,CASSFIGDSNQPQHF